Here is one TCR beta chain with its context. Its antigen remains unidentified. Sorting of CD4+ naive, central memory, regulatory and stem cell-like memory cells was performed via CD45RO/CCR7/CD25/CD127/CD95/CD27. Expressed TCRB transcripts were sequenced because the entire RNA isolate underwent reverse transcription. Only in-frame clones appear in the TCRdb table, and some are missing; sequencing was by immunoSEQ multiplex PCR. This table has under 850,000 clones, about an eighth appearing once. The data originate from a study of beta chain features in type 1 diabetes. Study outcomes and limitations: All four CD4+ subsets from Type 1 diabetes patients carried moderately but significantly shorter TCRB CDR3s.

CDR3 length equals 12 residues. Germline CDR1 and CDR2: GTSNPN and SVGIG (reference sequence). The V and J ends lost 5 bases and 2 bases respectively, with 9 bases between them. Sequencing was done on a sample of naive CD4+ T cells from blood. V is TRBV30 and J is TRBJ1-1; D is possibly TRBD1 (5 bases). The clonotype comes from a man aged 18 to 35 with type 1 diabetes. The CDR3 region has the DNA TGTGCCTGGGCAGGGATTAACACTGAAGCTTTCTTT. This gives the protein CAWAGINTEAFF.